This T cell receptor beta chain was identified in a study of response to subunit inactivated influenza vaccine. Whole-study findings and limits: The authors offered the suggestion that each seasonal influenza vaccination recruits few new T cells.

The germline gives CDR1 SGHRS, CDR2 YFSETQ. This CDR3 is 13 amino acids long. The J segment lost 4 bases and the V segment lost 4 bases, leaving 4 bases of the junction unmatched. This clonotype occurred many times. The antigen remains undetermined. TCRdb re-called the RT-PCR reads with MiXCR, one entry per CDR3 protein. The sample lists more than 450,000 distinct CDR3 sequences; 6% to 9% were seen once. The clonotype originates from a man aged 50 to 69 who received an inactivated influenza vaccine. The source material was PBMCs from blood, sampled around 25 months after vaccination. The chain has TRBV5-1 and TRBJ1-1; TRBD1 aligns across 7 bases. CDR3 loop: CASSDQGGTEAFF. The CDR3 region has the DNA TGCGCCAGCAGCGACCAGGGGGGCACTGAAGCTTTCTTT.